The 13 T cell receptor beta chains in this list originate from one sample, sequenced in a study of regulatory T cells in long-lasting Graves disease (dated by TCRdb to 2020 to 2022). Receptor libraries were prepared by multiplex PCR. Sequencing was carried out with an Illumina HiSeq 4000. iRepertoire HTBI primers and Arm-PCR amplification of CDR3 regions were used to construct TCR beta libraries. Through fastp at Q25 and MiXCR, TCRdb rebuilt clones from the public reads, retaining in-frame beta chains. Merged by CDR3 protein, the rows form single entries marked with the most common genes and DNA. The sample data list hundreds of thousands of distinct CDR3 sequences, and roughly 15% of these were observed just once. The ten largest clonotypes hold roughly a tenth of the sample. The time point label for this specimen denotes: newly diagnosed GD, antithyroid drugs for less than 3 months. For both TCR sequencing and RNA sequencing, RNA was extracted from PBMCs in TRIzol.

The data were also submitted as part of a second study, on T cells in Graves' hyperthyroidism and ophthalmopathy.

The sequences come from peripheral blood mononuclear cells (PBMCs), collected at new diagnosis, from a patient treated with antithyroid drugs. These receptors were obtained from a woman aged 25 to 45 with Graves disease. Donor details come from another sample of the same person, matched by shared clones.

This clonotype was counted only a few times. The chain links TRBV29-1 to TRBJ1-5, with unresolved D. Per germline, CDR1 SQVTM and CDR2 ANQGSEA. This CDR3 contains 13 residues. Between the trimmed V and J ends, which lost 4 bases and 1 base, there was a span of 8 bases. The CDR3 sequence: CSVVVDSNQPQHF. Here the CDR3 DNA reads TGCAGCGTTGTAGTAGACAGCAATCAGCCCCAGCATTTT.

In its sample, this clonotype was seen many times. The chain carries TRBV13 and TRBJ1-1; D is perhaps TRBD1 (6 bases). Trimming removed 2 bases from V and 1 base from J, with 11 bases in between. CDR3 size: 15 residues. Germline CDR1 PRHDT, CDR2 FYEKMQ (reference sequence). The CDR3 sequence is CASSLQGQSNTEAFF. Written as DNA, the CDR3 is TGTGCCAGCAGCTTACAAGGACAGTCGAACACTGAAGCTTTCTTT.

As for this clonotype: It may be a read error: a sequence one base away is much more abundant. This chain uses TRBV5-1 with TRBJ1-5; 9 bases are a match to TRBD1. Germline V gives CDR1 SGHRS, CDR2 YFSETQ. The CDR3 contains 16 residues. The CDR3 sequence is CASGLGGQGKNQPQHF. In nucleotides, the CDR3 is TGCGCCAGCGGCTTGGGGGGACAGGGAAAGAATCAGCCCCAGCATTTT. The variable domain in full, completed from reference TRBV5-1 and TRBJ1-5, reads KAGVTQTPRYLIKTRGQQVTLSCSPISGHRSVSWYQQTPGQGLQFLFEYFSETQRNKGNFPGRFSGRQFSNSRSEMNVSTLELGDSALYLCASGLGGQGKNQPQHFGDGTRLSIL.

As for this clonotype: This likely traces to a read error, being one base from a far larger clone. V and J are TRBV6-5 and TRBJ1-1, with D perhaps TRBD1 (5 bases). The CDR3 totals 16 residues. Germline-derived CDR1 and CDR2 are MNHEY and SVGAGI. V lost 4 bases to trimming and J lost 1 base, with 16 bases between them. In DNA form, the CDR3 reads TGTGCCAGCAGTTCTGAACGACAGAAGCCGAACACTGAAGCTTTCTTT. Protein product: CASSSERQKPNTEAFF.

The chain couples TRBV20-1 to TRBJ1-6; TRBD1 aligns across 8 bases. Looked up from germline, CDR1 is DFQATT and CDR2 is SNEGSKA (reference sequence). The V segment lost 8 bases and the J segment 14 bases; nucleotides outside the gene matches: 5. This CDR3 has 10 residues. Written as DNA, the CDR3 is TGCAGTCCCGACAGGGGAGCCCTCCACTTT. Translated, it gives CSPDRGALHF.

This clonotype has a count of ten or more. This sequence joins TRBV5-1 and TRBJ1-1, with 10 bases that match TRBD1. Trimming cost V 5 bases and J 5 bases; bases outside gene matches: 6. CDR3 length: 14 amino acids. The V gene's germline CDR1 is SGHRS and CDR2 YFSETQ. This CDR3 reads CASRRTGGETEAFF. CDR3 in DNA: TGCGCCAGCAGACGGACAGGGGGAGAGACTGAAGCTTTCTTT.

This clonotype was counted at least ten times. J is TRBJ2-7 and V is TRBV27; D possibly corresponds to TRBD2 (6 bases). CDR3 length: 14 residues. CDR1 and CDR2 from the germline V gene are MNHEY and SMNVEV (reference sequence). V gave up 2 bases and J gave up 0 bases, with 8 bases separating them. CDR3 loop: CASSLRRGSYEQYF. As DNA, the CDR3 is TGTGCCAGCAGTTTAAGGAGGGGCTCCTACGAGCAGTACTTC.

V usage is TRBV15 and J usage is TRBJ1-4; D is unclear. The CDR3 contains 16 residues. V gave up 0 bases and J gave up 5 bases, with 13 bases separating them. The germline V gene encodes CDR1 LNHNV and CDR2 YYDKDF (reference sequence). This CDR3 is CATSRDFGSGNEKLFF. CDR3 in DNA: TGTGCCACCAGCAGAGATTTCGGGAGCGGAAATGAAAAACTGTTTTTT.

A single count supports this clonotype. V usage is TRBV11-1 and J usage is TRBJ2-1; D gene unclear. Trimming pared 4 bases from V and 5 bases from J, leaving 12 bases between. The CDR3 loop spans 14 amino acids. Germline assignment: CDR1 SGHAT and CDR2 FQDESV (reference sequence). CDR3 region: CASSSAPHDNEQFF. The CDR3 DNA is TGTGCCAGCAGCTCGGCCCCCCACGACAATGAGCAGTTCTTC.

The V gene is TRBV9, the J gene TRBJ1-2, with D unclear. Trimming cost V 3 bases and J 5 bases, with 17 bases left between them. The germline CDR1 and CDR2 sequences are SGDLS and YYNGEE. The CDR3 consists of 15 residues. CDR3 in DNA: TGTGCCAGCAGCGCGATTGACGTCGCGGGGTATGGCTACACCTTC. Translation: CASSAIDVAGYGYTF.

CDR3 bases: TGTGCCAGCAGCGTAGCTACCCTGACGAGCTCCTACAATGAGCAGTTCTTC. Translating gives CASSVATLTSSYNEQFF. The chain uses TRBV9 and TRBJ2-1; D unclear. Deletions cut 0 bases from V and 0 bases from J, with 13 bases between. The CDR3 is 17 residues long. Germline loops: CDR1 SGDLS, CDR2 YYNGEE.

At least ten counts were recorded for this clonotype. This sequence joins TRBV12-3 or TRBV12-4 and TRBJ2-5; no definite D call. CDR3 size: 15 residues. With 6 bases removed from V and 1 base from J, the gap between germline ends came to 15 bases. In DNA form, the CDR3 reads TGTGCCAGCAGCCCTTGGATCGGTTCCCAAGAGACCCAGTACTTC. Translated, it gives CASSPWIGSQETQYF.

This clonotype was picked up many times. The chain uses TRBV18 and TRBJ1-4, with D tentatively TRBD1 (5 bases). V lost 5 bases and J lost 12, with 19 bases in between. This CDR3 region has 14 residues. Germline lookup yields CDR1 KGHSH and CDR2 LQKENI. CDR3 DNA: TGTGCCAGCTCATCGACAGCCGGGAATGGTCAACTGTTTTTT. This sequence encodes CASSSTAGNGQLFF.